What follows are 25 T cell receptor delta chains derived from one specimen sequenced in a study of gamma delta lymphoproliferative disorders and STAT genes. Sequencing used genomic DNA taken from PBMCs of patients and controls. TCRdb applied CATT to the multiplex PCR reads for clone calling. The sample holds approximately 150 delta-chain clones; over 9.5% are singletons and the top ten take nearly 99%. The sequencing input was blood. The receptors stem from a human donor with hepatosplenic T-cell lymphoma.

The chain uses TRDV3 and TRDJ1, with 13 positions matching TRDD3. From germline, CDR1 is TVYSNPD and CDR2 GDNSRS (reference sequence). This CDR3 comprises 21 residues. The junction had 19 bases not matched to a gene; V was cut back by 0 bases and J by 0 bases. As DNA, the CDR3 is TGTGCCTTTAGCCACCCCCCGCATACTGGGGGATACGCGTGGTACACCGATAAACTCATCTTT. Translated: CAFSHPPHTGGYAWYTDKLIF.

By frequency in the sample, this clone is large. A far larger clone is one nucleotide away, so this likely arose from a read error. Other DNA sequences from this sample encode an identical CDR3 as well. The chain has TRDV1 and TRDJ1, with 9 bases fitting TRDD3. Germline V CDR1 and CDR2: TSWWSYY, QGS. The CDR3 is 17 residues long. This CDR3 is CALALPGIRGYTDKLIF. CDR3 DNA: TGTGCCCTTGCCCTCCCGGGGATACGGGGGTACACCGATAAACTCATCTTT.

This clone is medium-sized (0.01 to 0.1%) within its sample. The protein recorded in TCRdb matches a much larger clone and deviates from this DNA's translation at residue 9, suggesting a read error; the protein here is obtained by translating the DNA. This chain links TRDV1 with TRDJ1; 7 bases match TRDD3. Trimming removed 7 bases from V and 0 bases from J; junction bases left unmatched: 14. Germline values: CDR1 TSWWSYY, CDR2 QGS. This CDR3 region has 17 residues. CDR3 nucleotides: TGTGCTCTTGCCCTCCCGGGGATATGGGGGTACACCGATAAACTCATCTTT. It is translated as CALALPGIWGYTDKLIF.

The chain is built from TRDV2 and TRDJ1; 9 bases fit TRDD3. J lost 0 bases, V lost 4 bases, and 17 bases had no gene match. Looked up from germline, CDR1 is GEAIGNYY and CDR2 is EKD. The CDR3 totals 19 residues. In nucleotides, the CDR3 is TGTGCCTGTGAACCTCCTTTCCCGGGGATACGGGGGTACACCGATAAACTCATCTTT. Amino acids: CACEPPFPGIRGYTDKLIF.

Within the sample, this clone is medium-sized. TCRdb records a much larger clone's protein for this DNA, with a difference at residue 15 that likely arises from a read error; the protein given is the translation of the DNA. The chain links TRDV1 to TRDJ1; 9 nucleotides align to TRDD3. Germline CDR1 is TSWWSYY and CDR2 is QGS. The CDR3 totals 17 residues. The CDR3 loop reads CALALPGIRGYTDKPIF. The CDR3 DNA is TGTGCTCTTGCCCTCCCGGGGATACGGGGGTACACCGATAAACCCATCTTT.

By its share, this clone is medium-sized. It differs at one base from a far larger clone, so likely a read error. At the DNA level, this CDR3 is encoded by other sequences in the same sample as well. The chain joins TRDV1 to TRDJ1; 9 bases agree with TRDD3. Looked up from germline, CDR1 is TSWWSYY and CDR2 is QGS. This CDR3 is 17 amino acids long. Written as DNA, the CDR3 is TGTGCTCTTGCCCTCCCGGGGATACGGGGGTACACCGATAAGCTCATCTTT. Residues: CALALPGIRGYTDKLIF.

This clone was picked up one time. The J segment is TRDJ1; no V gene was assigned; the D call of TRDD3 is as the table states it, not checked on the DNA. This CDR3 is built from 22 residues. The CDR3 reads CACDTILKPSYQLGDTHDKLIF. Written as DNA, the CDR3 is TGTGCCTGTGACACAATTCTAAAGCCTTCCTACCAATTGGGGGATACCCACGATAAACTCATCTTT.

This clone is labeled as medium-sized. A far larger clone is just one base off, so this is likely a read error. The same CDR3 can be traced to other DNA sequences in this sample. The V gene is TRDV1, the J gene TRDJ1; 8 bases are shared with TRDD3. Germline CDR1 reads TSWWSYY; CDR2 reads QGS. The CDR3 covers 17 residues. The V gene end was trimmed by 7 bases and the J gene end by 0 bases; junction bases not matched to a gene: 13. The CDR3 loop is CALALPGIRGYTDKLIF. CDR3 bases: TGTGCTCTTGCCCTCCCAGGGATACGGGGGTACACCGATAAACTCATCTTT.

This clone is deemed medium-sized. Translating this DNA gives a protein that differs at residue 7 from the TCRdb one, which belongs to a much larger clone; a read error is likely, and the protein shown is this translation. The chain recombines TRDV1 with TRDJ1; D possibly corresponds to TRDD3 (6 bases). This CDR3 has 17 amino acids. Germline CDR1 TSWWSYY, CDR2 QGS. V dropped 7 bases and J dropped 0 bases, with 21 bases sitting between them. As DNA, the CDR3 is TGTGCTCTTGCCCTCCCGGAGATACGGGGGTACACCGATAAACTCATCTTT. Its translation: CALALPEIRGYTDKLIF.

This clone appeared a few times. This likely stems from a read error, as it lies one base from a far larger clone. Other DNA sequences in this sample translate to the same CDR3. The chain combines TRDV1 with TRDJ1, with D perhaps TRDD3 (6 bases). CDR1 and CDR2 from the germline V gene are TSWWSYY and QGS. This CDR3 has 17 residues. V was clipped by 7 bases and J by 0 bases, with 21 bases between them. CDR3 nucleotides: TGTGCTCTTGCCCTCCCGGGGATTCGGGGGTACACCGATAAACTCATCTTT. This gives the protein CALALPGIRGYTDKLIF.

There are many counts of this clone. A far larger clone is one base from this, pointing to a likely read error. The sample carries other DNA sequences with the same CDR3. V is TRDV1 and J is TRDJ1, with 9 bases identical to TRDD3. Unmatched junction bases numbered 12, after V lost 7 bases and J lost 0 bases. Germline assignment: CDR1 TSWWSYY and CDR2 QGS. CDR3 length: 17 residues. The CDR3 DNA reads TGTGCTCTTGCACTCCCGGGGATACGGGGGTACACCGATAAACTCATCTTT. It is translated as CALALPGIRGYTDKLIF.

The sample holds a few counts of this clone. With only one base between it and a far larger clone, this is likely a read error. The sample holds other DNA sequences that translate to the same CDR3. CDR3 nucleotides: TGTGCTCTTGCCCTCCCTGGGATACGGGGGTACACCGATAAACTCATCTTT. This codes for CALALPGIRGYTDKLIF. The chain employs TRDV1 and TRDJ1; TRDD3 agrees at 8 bases. Germline lookup yields CDR1 TSWWSYY and CDR2 QGS. V shed 7 bases, J shed 0 bases, and the junction held 13 bases outside the gene matches. The CDR3 has 17 residues.

This clone appeared many times. A read error likely explains why the TCRdb protein, taken from a much larger clone, differs from this DNA's translation at residue 13; the protein shown is translated from the DNA. The chain links TRDV1 to TRDJ1; TRDD3 matches 9 bases. Germline V gives CDR1 TSWWSYY, CDR2 QGS. The CDR3 has 17 amino acids. The CDR3 is CALALPGIRGYTVKLIF. The CDR3 nucleotides are TGTGCTCTTGCCCTCCCGGGGATACGGGGGTACACCGTTAAACTCATCTTT.

This clone was seen once. CDR3 sequence: CACDTLTGGLNTDKLIF. For the CDR3, the DNA is TGTGCCTGTGACACTCTTACTGGGGGACTGAACACCGATAAACTCATCTTT. The J gene is TRDJ1; the V gene was not called; the table's D call TRDD3 went unverified against the DNA. The CDR3 runs 17 residues.

This clone is medium-sized. A read error is likely here: a far larger clone is one base away. At the DNA level, this CDR3 is encoded by other sequences in the same sample as well. The gene calls are TRDV1 and TRDJ1; 9 positions agree with TRDD3. From germline, CDR1 is TSWWSYY and CDR2 QGS. The CDR3 runs to 17 residues. The CDR3 sequence: CALALPGIRGYTDKLIF. CDR3 bases: TGTGCTCTTGCCCTCCCGGGGATACGGGGGTACACCGATAAACTCATTTTT.

This clone was recorded at least ten times. TCRdb records a much larger clone's protein for this DNA, with a difference at residue 12 that likely arises from a read error; the protein given is the translation of the DNA. The chain combines TRDV1 with TRDJ1, with 9 bases fitting TRDD3. The CDR3 has 17 amino acids. J gave up 3 bases and V 7 bases, and 15 bases lay outside the gene matches. CDR1 is TSWWSYY, CDR2 QGS, per germline. The CDR3 spells CALALPGIRGYSDKLIF. The CDR3 DNA is TGTGCTCTTGCCCTCCCGGGGATACGGGGGTACTCCGATAAACTCATCTTT.

This clone ranks as medium-sized (0.01 to 0.1%). A far larger clone is just one base off, so this is likely a read error. Different DNA sequences within this sample yield the same CDR3. The chain links TRDV1 to TRDJ1; 9 bases fit TRDD3. With V trimmed by 9 bases and J by 0 bases, 14 bases remained unmatched. Germline CDR1 TSWWSYY, CDR2 QGS. This CDR3 spans 17 amino acids. The CDR3, as DNA: TGTGCTCTAGCCCTCCCGGGGATACGGGGGTACACCGATAAACTCATCTTT. Its protein is CALALPGIRGYTDKLIF.

For the J gene the call is TRDJ1; the V gene lacks a call; the D call in the table, TRDD3, was not verified against the DNA. The CDR3 spans 23 residues. CDR3 DNA sequence: TGTGCTTCATTGTGCCTTCCTACGATACGACGGCTACTGGGGGATTTAGGGACCGATAAACTCATCTTT. It is translated as CASLCLPTIRRLLGDLGTDKLIF.

The table lists this clone with a few counts. The V gene is TRDV2, the J gene TRDJ1; 13 nucleotides match TRDD3. The germline V gene encodes CDR1 GEAIGNYY and CDR2 EKD. The CDR3 has 19 amino acids. V trimming: 0 bases; J trimming: 3 bases; junction bases outside the gene matches: 12. DNA of the CDR3: TGTGCCTGTGACACCGTCACTGGGGGATACGGAAAAGGGGCCGATAAACTCATCTTT. As protein: CACDTVTGGYGKGADKLIF.

The J gene call is TRDJ1, but no V gene call exists; no DNA check was done on the table's D call, TRDD3. There are 23 residues in the CDR3. The CDR3 spells CALVYGGGPPRVYWGSLTDKLIF. In DNA, the CDR3 is TGTGCTCTTGTGTATGGGGGAGGACCTCCCCGCGTTTACTGGGGGTCTTTGACCGATAAACTCATCTTT.

This clone was found once. CDR3 loop: CACDTLLGDTEDSWDTRQMFF. In DNA form, the CDR3 reads TGTGCCTGTGACACCCTACTGGGGGATACGGAGGACTCCTGGGACACCCGACAGATGTTTTTC. J gene TRDJ3 was identified, but the V gene was not called; the table gives TRDD3 as D, unverified against the DNA. The CDR3 loop spans 21 amino acids.

The J gene was reported as TRDJ1; the V gene went uncalled; no DNA check was done on the table's D call, TRDD3. CDR3 length equals 21 residues. The DNA of the CDR3 is TGTGCCTTTGAGGCCCACGACAAGCTACATGGTGGGGGATACCATGGCGATAAACTCATCTTT. It specifies CAFEAHDKLHGGGYHGDKLIF.

The chain combines TRDV2 with TRDJ1; D might be TRDD3 (5 bases). V lost 0 bases, J lost 0 bases, and 19 bases lay in between. Germline loops: CDR1 GEAIGNYY, CDR2 EKD. The CDR3 runs 18 residues. CDR3 DNA: TGTGCCTGTGACACCGTAGAAAAGACCGGGGAGTACACCGATAAACTCATCTTT. This sequence encodes CACDTVEKTGEYTDKLIF.

This clone is medium-sized (0.01 to 0.1%) in the sample. The protein given by TCRdb reflects a much larger clone and differs at residue 13 from this DNA's translation, likely from a read error; the protein shown is the DNA's translation. CDR3 DNA: TGTGCTCTTGCCCTCCCGGGGATACGGGGGTACACCAATAAACTCATCTTT. Translating gives CALALPGIRGYTNKLIF. The rearrangement joins TRDV1 to TRDJ1; 9 bases line up with TRDD3. The CDR3 is 17 amino acids. CDR1 TSWWSYY and CDR2 QGS come from the germline V gene.

This clone counts as medium-sized. TCRdb attributes to this sequence the protein of a much larger clone, which differs from the DNA translation at residue 5; a read error is likely, and the protein displayed is translated from the DNA. This chain joins TRDV1 and TRDJ1; 9 bases line up with TRDD3. The V gene end was trimmed by 7 bases and the J gene end by 0 bases; junction bases not matched to a gene: 12. In germline, CDR1 is TSWWSYY, CDR2 QGS. The CDR3 length is 17 residues. CDR3 loop: CALAPPGIRGYTDKLIF. As DNA, the CDR3 is TGTGCTCTTGCCCCCCCGGGGATACGGGGGTACACCGATAAACTCATCTTT.